The 18 T cell receptor beta chains listed next were all sequenced from one sample in a study of cytomegalovirus exposure and HLA in healthy donors. The primer mix had 60 Vbeta and 13 Jbeta primers. Some clones are missing from TCRdb's copy, which holds only in-frame ones; the method was immunoSEQ multiplex PCR. The sample consists of 250,000 to 350,000 clones, roughly 90% of them appearing once. The specimen sequenced was PBMCs. These receptors were obtained from a woman between 18 and 29 years old in good health and CMV-seronegative.

This chain uses TRBV14 with TRBJ1-4, with 10 bases fitting TRBD1. The CDR3 sequence is 15 residues long. Germline loops: CDR1 SGHDN, CDR2 FVKESK. The V segment lost 1 base and the J segment 10 bases; nucleotides outside the gene matches: 6. CDR3 in amino acids: CASSQVGQGDGKLFF. The CDR3 DNA follows: TGTGCCAGCAGCCAAGTAGGACAGGGGGATGGAAAACTGTTTTTT. The full variable domain, completed using reference TRBV14 and TRBJ1-4, is EAGVTQFPSHSVIEKGQTVTLRCDPISGHDNLYWYRRVMGKEIKFLLHFVKESKQDESGMPNNRFLAERTGGTYSTLKVQPAELEDSGVYFCASSQVGQGDGKLFFGSGTQLSVL.

The chain is built from TRBV6-5 and TRBJ1-2; 8 nucleotides match TRBD1. This CDR3 has 12 amino acids. Trimming took 5 bases from V and 8 from J; bases not matched to a gene: 4. Germline V lookup: CDR1 MNHEY, CDR2 SVGAGI. CDR3 bases: TGTGCCAGCAGTATCGGACAGGGCGGCTACACCTTC. It yields the protein CASSIGQGGYTF.

The rearrangement joins TRBV7-2 to TRBJ1-2; TRBD1 is a possible D gene (6 bases). The germline gives CDR1 SGHTA, CDR2 FQGNSA. The CDR3 loop spans 15 amino acids. Trimming took off 3 bases at V and 6 bases at J, with 17 bases between the two ends. CDR3 loop: CASSFNRASMDGYTF. The CDR3 DNA reads TGTGCCAGCAGCTTTAACAGGGCAAGTATGGATGGCTACACCTTC. The whole variable domain, remainder taken from reference TRBV7-2 and TRBJ1-2, is GAGVSQSPSNKVTEKGKDVELRCDPISGHTALYWYRQSLGQGLEFLIYFQGNSAPDKSGLPSDRFSAERTGGSVSTLTIQRTQQEDSAVYLCASSFNRASMDGYTFGSGTRLTVV.

The chain joins TRBV6-5 to TRBJ1-4; perhaps TRBD1 as D (5 bases). This CDR3 is 13 amino acids long. V dropped 2 bases and J dropped 7 bases, with 8 bases sitting between them. The germline CDR1 and CDR2 sequences are MNHEY and SVGAGI. CDR3 DNA: TGTGCCAGCAGTTACGCAAGGGGTGAAAAACTGTTTTTT. Translating it yields CASSYARGEKLFF.

This chain uses TRBV9 with TRBJ2-2, with D tentatively TRBD1 (6 bases). Germline V CDR1 and CDR2: SGDLS, YYNGEE. Trimming removed 7 bases at V and 4 bases at J, with 17 bases between. This CDR3 region has 15 residues. The chain's CDR3 is CASAQGQTSTGELFF. As DNA, the CDR3 is TGTGCCAGCGCCCAAGGACAGACAAGCACCGGGGAGCTGTTTTTT.

The V gene is TRBV6-1, the J gene TRBJ1-1, with D possibly being TRBD1 (6 bases). Germline V gene lookup returns CDR1 MNHNS and CDR2 SASEGT. V gave up 2 bases and J gave up 4 bases, with 11 bases separating them. The CDR3 is 14 amino acids. CDR3 residues: CASSEQGLGTEAFF. The CDR3 nucleotides read TGTGCCAGCAGTGAACAGGGGTTGGGCACTGAAGCTTTCTTT.

This clone appeared a single time. The V call is TRBV19, the J call TRBJ1-1; possibly TRBD1 for D (5 bases). Trimming shortened V by 3 bases and J by 3 bases, and 14 bases separated the two germline ends. The CDR3 extends over 15 amino acids. Germline CDR1 and CDR2: LNHDA and SQIVND (reference sequence). CDR3 nucleotide sequence: TGTGCCAGTAGTATCGTCGGGGGTGGGGACACTGAAGCTTTCTTT. Translation gives CASSIVGGGDTEAFF.

The rearrangement uses TRBV7-6 and TRBJ2-3; TRBD2 matches 11 bases. From germline, CDR1 is SGHVS and CDR2 FNYEAQ. The CDR3 is made up of 15 amino acids. V was clipped by 3 bases and J by 1 base; unmatched bases: 0. CDR3 loop: CASSLTSGGTDTQYF. The CDR3 DNA follows: TGTGCCAGCAGCTTGACTAGCGGGGGCACAGATACGCAGTATTTT.

The sample holds one count of this clone. The chain recombines TRBV6-4 with TRBJ2-7; possibly TRBD1 for D (6 bases). This CDR3 is built from 18 residues. Germline-derived CDR1 and CDR2 are MRHNA and SNTAGT. The V gene lost 6 bases and the J gene lost 3 bases, with 27 bases spanning the gap. This CDR3 reads CASRIKWTERTSCYEQYF. The CDR3 DNA reads TGTGCCAGCAGAATAAAATGGACAGAGAGAACCTCCTGCTACGAGCAGTACTTC.

The rearrangement links TRBV7-9 to TRBJ1-2, with 9 bases lining up with TRBD1. After removal of 1 base from V and 4 bases from J, the junction contained 4 bases not matched to a gene. The CDR3 spans 15 residues. CDR1 and CDR2 (germline): SEHNR, FQNEAQ (reference sequence). The CDR3 region is CASSLGQGVPYGYTF. DNA of the CDR3: TGTGCCAGCAGCTTAGGACAGGGGGTTCCCTATGGCTACACCTTC.

The rearrangement joins TRBV19 to TRBJ1-6; 8 bases line up with TRBD1. CDR3 length equals 13 residues. Per germline, CDR1 LNHDA and CDR2 SQIVND (reference sequence). After removal of 4 bases from V and 10 bases from J, the junction contained 3 bases not matched to a gene. CDR3 coding DNA: TGTGCCAGTAGTACACAGGGGGTATCACCCCTCCACTTT. Translation: CASSTQGVSPLHF.

The chain employs TRBV13 and TRBJ2-7; D unresolved. Trimming cost V 2 bases and J 0 bases, with 8 bases left between them. The CDR3 contains 14 residues. CDR1 PRHDT and CDR2 FYEKMQ come from the germline V gene (reference sequence). The CDR3 sequence: CASSLRWSSYEQYF. CDR3 DNA: TGTGCCAGCAGCTTACGGTGGAGCTCCTACGAGCAGTACTTC.

This chain connects TRBV5-6 to TRBJ1-2; 8 nucleotides agree with TRBD1. Germline CDR1 is SGHDT and CDR2 is YYEEEE. The CDR3 length is 14 residues. V lost 2 bases and J lost 4; bases outside the gene matches: 4. The CDR3 here is CASSFDRGTYGYTF. The CDR3, as DNA: TGTGCCAGCAGCTTTGACAGGGGCACCTATGGCTACACCTTC.

J is TRBJ2-5 and V is TRBV5-4; D perhaps matches TRBD1 (6 bases). Trimming pared 1 base from V and 4 bases from J, leaving 11 bases between. Germline assignment: CDR1 SGHNT and CDR2 YYREEE (reference sequence). The CDR3 loop spans 14 amino acids. CDR3 sequence reads: CASSLREGGETQYF. CDR3 nucleotide sequence: TGTGCCAGCAGCTTGAGGGAAGGGGGAGAGACCCAGTACTTC.

The rearrangement joins TRBV7-3 to TRBJ1-1; weak D call: TRBD1 (5 bases). V was shortened by 5 bases and J by 4 bases, with 11 bases between the two germline ends. Germline CDR1 is SGHTA and CDR2 is FQGTGA. CDR3 length: 13 residues. Written as DNA, the CDR3 is TGTGCCAGCAGCGCTCACGGGGGCACTGAAGCTTTCTTT. Amino acids: CASSAHGGTEAFF.

The J gene is TRBJ2-3, the V gene TRBV13, with a possible D match to TRBD2 (6 bases). The CDR3 spans 16 residues. Trimming cost V 5 bases and J 2 bases, with 17 bases left between them. Germline-derived CDR1 and CDR2 are PRHDT and FYEKMQ (reference sequence). The CDR3 DNA reads TGTGCCAGCAGCGGGGGGTCGACTCGATCCACAGATACGCAGTATTTT. Amino acids: CASSGGSTRSTDTQYF.

The CDR3 loop is CASSPRDRPQHYGYTF. The CDR3 bases are TGTGCCAGCTCACCACGAGACAGGCCACAACACTATGGCTACACCTTC. This sequence joins TRBV18 and TRBJ1-2, with D possibly being TRBD1 (6 bases). Germline-derived CDR1 and CDR2 are KGHSH and LQKENI. Trimming removed 1 base from V and 3 bases from J, with 15 bases in between. This CDR3 is 16 amino acids long. Combining the CDR3 with reference TRBV18 and TRBJ1-2 gives the whole variable domain NAGVMQNPRHLVRRRGQEARLRCSPMKGHSHVYWYRQLPEEGLKFMVYLQKENIIDESGMPKERFSAEFPKEGPSILRIQQVVRGDSAAYFCASSPRDRPQHYGYTFGSGTRLTVV.

This clone has more than one count but fewer than ten. The V and J genes are TRBV6-6 and TRBJ1-1; TRBD1 is a possible D gene (6 bases). Germline CDR1 is MNHNY and CDR2 is SVGAGI (reference sequence). The V and J ends lost 1 base and 1 base respectively, with 10 bases between them. This CDR3 has 15 residues. The CDR3 loop is CASSYLIQGNTEAFF. CDR3 nucleotide sequence: TGTGCCAGCAGTTACTTAATACAGGGGAACACTGAAGCTTTCTTT.